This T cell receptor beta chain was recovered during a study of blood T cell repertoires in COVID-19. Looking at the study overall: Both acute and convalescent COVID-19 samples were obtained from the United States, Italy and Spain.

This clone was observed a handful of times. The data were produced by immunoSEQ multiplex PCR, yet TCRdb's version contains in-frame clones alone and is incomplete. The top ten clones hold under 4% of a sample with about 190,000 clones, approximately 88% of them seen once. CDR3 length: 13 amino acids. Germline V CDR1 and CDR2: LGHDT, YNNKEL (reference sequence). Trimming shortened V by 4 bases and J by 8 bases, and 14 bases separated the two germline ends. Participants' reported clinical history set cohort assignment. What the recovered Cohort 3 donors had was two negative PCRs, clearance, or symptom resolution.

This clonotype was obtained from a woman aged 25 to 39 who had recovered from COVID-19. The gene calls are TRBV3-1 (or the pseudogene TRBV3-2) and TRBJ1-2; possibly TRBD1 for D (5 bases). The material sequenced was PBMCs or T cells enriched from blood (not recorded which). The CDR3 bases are TGTGCCAGCAGCCCGTCGGGGGTAGGGGGCTACACCTTC. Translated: CASSPSGVGGYTF.